This T cell receptor beta chain emerged from a study of CD4 T cells in lung cancer (dated by TCRdb to between 2018 and 2021). Some background on the complete study: In the study, blood T cells of NSCLC patients were screened for responses to candidate mutation-encoded neoepitopes, and neoantigen-specific CD4+ T-cell clones and TCRs were isolated. Tumor and non-adjacent lung tissue were obtained from several patients undergoing curative-intent resections for stage I-III non-small cell lung cancer. The patients who underwent resection had lung adenocarcinoma or squamous cell carcinoma, were aged 60 to 69 when blood was donated, and were mostly former smokers. Treatments received by the patients before blood donation included platinum chemotherapy, and some patients received nivolumab or pembrolizumab. TCRB deep sequencing tracked the frequency of neoantigen-specific clonotypes in tumor resections, non-adjacent lung and cultured T-cell products. Results the study describes overall, beyond this receptor: Some blood-derived responses might be explained by in vitro priming of naive T cells or cross-reactivity rather than by memory responses to the cancer.

The library came from the immunoSEQ multiplex PCR assay. DNA was isolated using Qiagen DNeasy or QIAamp micro DNA kits, and TCRB was sequenced using the Adaptive Biotechnology human TCRB sequencing kit. Sequencing of TCRB libraries was performed on an Illumina MiSeq. In the original analysis: TCRB sequence data were analyzed with the kit provider's software, and tumor enrichment of clonotype templates was tested with Fisher's exact test. The immuneACCESS repertoire file appears here via TCRdb, limited to in-frame rearrangements. These files lack a portion of the clones; in checked studies, under half of the deficit traces to unresolved V genes, and the cause of the others is not known. From that table come the V and J calls and clone size; the DNA was used to work out D and trimming. The sample profile shows around 11,000 clones; approximately 66% of them were found once. Approximately 15% of the sample is held by the ten biggest clonotypes.

Non-adjacent lung tissue was collected from the same resection as far from the malignant lesion as possible, at a distance of at least 3 cm. Concerning this clone: Its cognate antigen has yet to be identified. No much larger clone is present one base from it, and per-base qualities are unavailable.

CDR1 and CDR2, per the germline V gene, are SGHAT and FQNNGV. Spanning cysteine to phenylalanine, the CDR3 consists of 15 amino acids. Of the read, only the CDR3 DNA is kept; its 45 bases are in frame from base 1. The source is a man aged 60 to 69 with non-small cell lung cancer. The sequenced sample was normal lung tissue taken away from the tumor. The chain links TRBV11-2 with TRBJ2-2; TRBD2 agrees with 9 junctional bases. The DNA reads as follows: TGTTGCTCACGGTTAGCGGGAGCGAACACCGGGGAGCTGTTTTTT. Its translation reads: CCSRLAGANTGELFF.